Given below is one TCR beta chain in context. Its antigen remains undetermined. Within one base of it there is no much larger clone, and no base qualities were kept. The data were taken from a study of blood T cell repertoires in COVID-19 (dated by TCRdb to 2020 to 2021). Broadly, across the study: Samples covering the acute and convalescent phases of COVID-19 were provided by collaborators in the United States, Italy and Spain. The prospective study material was composed of cDNA or gDNA derived from T cells, B-cell-depleted T cells, or PBMCs. The repertoires were released in a freely available public database intended as a resource for research on the immune response to SARS-CoV-2. Subjects who had been exposed to COVID-19, were actively infected with it, or had recovered from it provided the deeply sampled blood TCRbeta repertoires that made up the dataset. The samples were drawn from two sources: the first 160 participants of the ongoing ImmuneRACE study, and over 1,000 subjects contributed by 6 global collaborators. A de-identified subject ID, COVID-19 status, age in years and sex were almost always included in the sample metadata. Where available, HLA class I and class II types were obtained from metadata supplied by the sample provider rather than from assay-based typing.

The immunoSEQ Assay, a bias-controlled multiplex PCR, was used to amplify TCRbeta CDR3 regions from genomic DNA. Under the source paper's analysis protocol: Within the assay, amplification of reference gene primers was used to estimate how many nucleated cells each sample contained. To quantify the absolute abundance of each unique TCRbeta CDR3 rearrangement, sequence reads were collapsed and filtered. For each sample, productive Simpson clonality was calculated as the square root of Simpson's diversity index over productive rearrangements. TCRdb holds this immuneACCESS table with in-frame rearrangements only. Some clones are missing; in checked studies, unresolved V genes explain under half, and the rest has no known cause. The V and J calls and clone size come from that table; D and trimming were worked out from the DNA. This sample lists about 330,000 clones; more than 85% were detected once. The ten largest make up about a fifth of the sample.

General findings and caveats noted by the study authors: The quantity of clinical and demographic metadata differed by source and by participant and was supplied without curation.

In the germline V gene, CDR1 corresponds to SGHTA and CDR2 to FQGTGA. V is pared back by 5 bases and J by 7 bases, with 14 bases lying between the germline termini. CDR3 length: 13 amino acids, cysteine to phenylalanine. Only CDR3 DNA is held: 39 bases, read in frame from base 1. In the prospective study, participants were about 18 to 95 years old, resided in 24 geographic areas of the United States, and were enrolled through a virtual design. To assign participants to cohorts, the prospective study relied on clinical history that participants themselves reported in a screening survey and a study questionnaire. Recovered participants in ImmuneRACE Cohort 3 were defined by two consecutive negative NP/OP PCR tests, clearance by a healthcare professional, or resolution of symptoms. Each participant in the prospective study had whole blood, serum and a nasopharyngeal or oropharyngeal swab collected by mobile phlebotomists. Participants in the prospective study had the option to provide additional blood draws and questionnaires over a roughly 2-month period. Blood samples from the prospective study were shipped frozen or at room temperature prior to DNA extraction.

The TCR comes from a woman aged 30 to 39 who had recovered from COVID-19. The sequenced sample consisted of PBMCs or T cells enriched from blood (not recorded which). This receptor chain uses TRBV7-3 and TRBJ2-5; no D gene call is confident. The bases are TGTGCCAGCAGCCGATGGAGCGAAGGGACCCAGTACTTC. It encodes CASSRWSEGTQYF.